A selection of T cell receptor beta chains follows, all from one sample in a study of blood T cell repertoires in COVID-19. Using immunoSEQ multiplex PCR, the repertoire was profiled, and TCRdb retains in-frame clones only, with some absent. The data show about 44,000 clones, approximately 90% seen once. Sequencing input: peripheral blood. The receptors come from a woman aged 80 or over in a cohort sampled during active or convalescent COVID-19. Both conserved end residues are part of each CDR3. The D gene is left open where the match is weak. Size values are once, few and many counts, or a class for expanded clones, and some rows have none.

v_gene	j_gene	d_gene	abundance	CDR3nt	CDR3aa
TRBV19	TRBJ1-1	TRBD1	-	TGTGCCAGTAGTGTACAGGGGGGAGGCACTGAAGCTTTCTTT	CASSVQGGGTEAFF
TRBV9	TRBJ2-3	TRBD1	once	TGTGCCAGCAGCGCGGAACAGGGGGGCACAGATACGCAGTATTTT	CASSAEQGGTDTQYF
TRBV7-9	TRBJ2-1	TRBD2	few	TGTGCCAGCAGCCCTAGCGGGAGAGTGATACACAATGAGCAGTTCTTC	CASSPSGRVIHNEQFF
TRBV11-3	TRBJ2-1	-	-	TGTGCCAGCAGCTTACAAAACAAGCGAGATGAGCAGTTCTTC	CASSLQNKRDEQFF
TRBV7-8	TRBJ2-3	TRBD2	-	TGTGCCAGCAGCTTTACTAGCGGGGGGGCATATAAAGATACGCAGTATTTT	CASSFTSGGAYKDTQYF
TRBV15	TRBJ1-3	TRBD1	-	TGTGCCACCAGCAGCCGGACAGGAGGCTACGGAAACACCATATATTTT	CATSSRTGGYGNTIYF
TRBV7-3	TRBJ2-6	-	once	TGTGCCAGCAGCTTAACTCTTAGGGCCAACGTCCTGACTTTC	CASSLTLRANVLTF
TRBV28	TRBJ1-5	-	few	TGTGCCAGCAGCCTTAGAGGTCGGCGTGGCAATCAGCCCCAGCATTTT	CASSLRGRRGNQPQHF
TRBV6-5	TRBJ2-2	-	-	TGTGCCAGCAGTCCACGTCGCGGCGGGGAGCTGTTTTTT	CASSPRRGGELFF
TRBV7-3	TRBJ1-1	TRBD1	-	TGTGCCAGCAGCTCGGGACAGGGGACTGAAGCTTTCTTT	CASSSGQGTEAFF
TRBV2	TRBJ1-2	TRBD1	-	TGTGCCAGTACCGGGACAGGGGGCTTATATAGCTATGGCTACACCTTC	CASTGTGGLYSYGYTF
TRBV19	TRBJ2-5	-	once	TGTGCCAGTTCTCGGGACACCTCCCAGGAGACCCAGTACTTC	CASSRDTSQETQYF
TRBV5-1	TRBJ2-3	-	few	TGCGCCAGCAGCTGGCAGGGTGTTTACACAGATACGCAGTATTTT	CASSWQGVYTDTQYF
TRBV9	TRBJ2-3	-	-	TGTGCCAGCAGCCCCCAGGTGCATACGCAGTATTTT	CASSPQVHTQYF
TRBV6-2/TRBV6-3	TRBJ1-1	-	-	TGTGCCAGCAGCCGGACCCGGGGGGACACTGAAGCTTTCTTT	CASSRTRGDTEAFF
TRBV7-9	TRBJ2-4	-	once	TGTGCCAGCACCCGACGGGGGGTAGGGGGAGGTGGAAACATTCAGTACTTC	CASTRRGVGGGGNIQYF
TRBV12-3/TRBV12-4	TRBJ1-6	-	-	TGTGCCAGCAGTCCAGATAATTCACCCCTCCACTTT	CASSPDNSPLHF
TRBV6-5	TRBJ2-2	-	-	TGTGCCAGCAGTTCAGACTGGGACACCGGGGAGCTGTTTTTT	CASSSDWDTGELFF
TRBV20-1	TRBJ2-3	-	-	TGCAGTGCTAGTTACAGCTACAGCACAGATACGCAGTATTTT	CSASYSYSTDTQYF
TRBV7-9	TRBJ2-2	TRBD1	few	TGTGCCAGCAGCCGGACACAGGGGGCGTTCGCCGGGGAGCTGTTTTTT	CASSRTQGAFAGELFF
TRBV11-3	TRBJ1-4	TRBD1	-	TGTGCCAGCAGGCAGGACAGGCTAGAAGGGCGACTGTTTTTT	CASRQDRLEGRLFF